What follows are 24 T cell receptor beta chains derived from one specimen sequenced in a study of CD8 T cells in Susac syndrome. The RNA input was about 0.45 to 1 ug, and it was reverse transcribed with random hexamers. TCRdb passed the immunoSEQ multiplex PCR reads through MiXCR, listing each CDR3 protein once. The sample records 65,000 to 100,000 distinct CDR3 sequences, about 96% being singletons. Material: CD8+ T cells from PBMCs. All receptors derive from a human donor with Susac syndrome.

This sequence joins TRBV6-5 and TRBJ2-1, with TRBD2 as a possible D gene (5 bases). The CDR3 contains 15 residues. Germline CDR1 and CDR2: MNHEY and SVGAGI. V was shortened by 1 base and J by 6 bases, with 13 bases between the two germline ends. CDR3 nucleotides: TGTGCCAGCAGTTACTTTCGGTCTGGGAGCAATGAGCAGTTCTTC. This translates into CASSYFRSGSNEQFF.

The V call is TRBV27, the J call TRBJ2-2; D is unresolved. Deletions cut 3 bases from V and 3 bases from J, with 11 bases between. The germline gives CDR1 MNHEY, CDR2 SMNVEV (reference sequence). The CDR3 is made up of 15 amino acids. The DNA of the CDR3 is TGTGCCAGCAGTTTGGCCGGTCCCGACACCGGGGAGCTGTTTTTT. It is translated as CASSLAGPDTGELFF.

The chain uses TRBV24-1 and TRBJ2-1; D is unresolved. The CDR3 runs 17 residues. In germline, CDR1 is KGHDR, CDR2 SFDVKD. V gave up 3 bases and J gave up 4 bases, with 18 bases separating them. The CDR3 sequence is CATSDLGDPFRYNEQFF. The CDR3 DNA is TGTGCCACCAGTGATCTTGGAGACCCGTTCAGGTACAATGAGCAGTTCTTC.

This chain joins TRBV7-9 and TRBJ2-6; 7 bases fit TRBD1. V lost 4 bases, J lost 4 bases, and 1 base stayed unmatched. This CDR3 is built from 14 residues. The V gene's germline CDR1 is SEHNR and CDR2 FQNEAQ (reference sequence). This CDR3 reads CASSSGQGANVLTF. CDR3 in DNA: TGTGCCAGCAGCTCGGGACAGGGGGCCAACGTCCTGACTTTC.

This clonotype appeared a single time. The chain has TRBV12-3 or TRBV12-4 and TRBJ2-1, with no clear D. Between the trimmed V and J ends, which lost 1 base and 0 bases, there was a span of 7 bases. CDR3 length: 15 residues. The CDR3 sequence: CASSLGVSSYNEQFF. The CDR3 DNA sequence: TGTGCCAGCAGTTTAGGGGTAAGCTCCTACAATGAGCAGTTCTTC.

V and J are TRBV20-1 and TRBJ2-7; possibly TRBD2 for D (6 bases). There are 13 residues in the CDR3. V was shortened by 2 bases and J by 1 base, with 9 bases between the two germline ends. Per germline, CDR1 DFQATT and CDR2 SNEGSKA (reference sequence). Here the CDR3 DNA reads TGCAGTGCTAGACCGGGGACTTCCTACGAGCAGTACTTC. Amino acid sequence: CSARPGTSYEQYF.

This rearrangement joins TRBV5-1 to TRBJ2-3, with TRBD2 matching over 12 bases. The CDR3 spans 16 residues. J lost 6 bases, V lost 4 bases, and 9 bases had no gene match. Per the germline V gene, CDR1 is SGHRS and CDR2 is YFSETQ. The CDR3 coding sequence is TGCGCCAGCAGCAAATCTAGCGGGGGGGCATCCGATACGCAGTATTTT. Translated, it gives CASSKSSGGASDTQYF.

The J gene is TRBJ1-5, the V gene TRBV19; no clear D. V gave up 8 bases and J gave up 4 bases, with 12 bases separating them. The CDR3 spans 13 residues. Germline V gives CDR1 LNHDA, CDR2 SQIVND (reference sequence). CDR3 protein: CASGRRANQPQHF. CDR3 nucleotides: TGTGCCAGTGGACGACGCGCAAATCAGCCCCAGCATTTT.

The chain combines TRBV30 with TRBJ1-5; 9 bases agree with TRBD1. Looked up from germline, CDR1 is GTSNPN and CDR2 is SVGIG (reference sequence). The CDR3 has 14 residues. V was clipped by 3 bases and J by 5 bases; unmatched bases: 5. The CDR3 region has the DNA TGTGCCTGGAGGGGACAGGGATTGTATCAGCCCCAGCATTTT. Translating gives CAWRGQGLYQPQHF.

The genes are TRBV11-2 and TRBJ1-1, with D possibly TRBD1 on 6 matching bases. V was cut by 5 bases and J by 11 bases, with 18 bases left in between. CDR3 size: 13 residues. The germline CDR1 and CDR2 sequences are SGHAT and FQNNGV. The CDR3 nucleotides are TGTGCCAGCAGCCAGCGGCCACACCAGGGGGCTTTCTTT. Protein: CASSQRPHQGAFF. Complete variable domain (other parts from reference TRBV11-2 and TRBJ1-1): EAGVAQSPRYKIIEKRQSVAFWCNPISGHATLYWYQQILGQGPKLLIQFQNNGVVDDSQLPKDRFSAERLKGVDSTLKIQPAKLEDSAVYLCASSQRPHQGAFFGQGTRLTVV.

In its sample, this clonotype was seen once. This chain links TRBV29-1 with TRBJ1-1; TRBD1 matches 8 bases. Germline trimming cut 5 bases from V and 6 bases from J; bases unmatched to any gene: 2. The CDR3 runs to 11 residues. The V gene's germline CDR1 is SQVTM and CDR2 ANQGSEA. Here the CDR3 DNA reads TGCAGCGTTTGGACAGGGCCTGAAGCTTTCTTT. It specifies CSVWTGPEAFF. Combining the CDR3 with reference TRBV29-1 and TRBJ1-1 gives the whole variable domain SAVISQKPSRDICQRGTSLTIQCQVDSQVTMMFWYRQQPGQSLTLIATANQGSEATYESGFVIDKFPISRPNLTFSTLTVSNMSPEDSSIYLCSVWTGPEAFFGQGTRLTVV.

J is TRBJ2-7 and V is TRBV6-2 or TRBV6-3, with TRBD1 identical over 7 bases. Per germline, CDR1 MNHEY and CDR2 SVGEGT. With 2 bases clipped from V and 2 bases from J, the junction kept 15 bases outside the gene matches. This CDR3 has 18 residues. The DNA of the CDR3 is TGTGCCAGCAGTTACGATTGGGTTACCGGGACAGATCCCTACGAGCAGTACTTC. Its protein is CASSYDWVTGTDPYEQYF.

The chain employs TRBV9 and TRBJ2-1; D may be TRBD2 (6 bases). Germline assignment: CDR1 SGDLS and CDR2 YYNGEE. V was shortened by 3 bases and J by 9 bases, with 13 bases between the two germline ends. There are 13 residues in the CDR3. The CDR3 coding sequence is TGTGCCAGCAGCGCCGGGTGGGAGGCTGAGCAGTTCTTC. Protein: CASSAGWEAEQFF.

This rearrangement joins TRBV27 to TRBJ1-5; TRBD1 matches at 7 bases. With 5 bases clipped from V and 3 bases from J, the junction kept 4 bases outside the gene matches. The CDR3 covers 14 residues. Germline loops: CDR1 MNHEY, CDR2 SMNVEV (reference sequence). In DNA form, the CDR3 reads TGTGCCAGCAGTGAACAGGGGAACAATCAGCCCCAGCATTTT. Encoded protein: CASSEQGNNQPQHF.

The V gene is TRBV12-3 or TRBV12-4, the J gene TRBJ1-4; D is unresolved. This CDR3 is built from 13 residues. Trimming removed 1 base at V and 12 bases at J, with 12 bases between. This CDR3 reads CASSLGSGFELFF. The CDR3 DNA sequence: TGTGCCAGCAGTTTAGGTTCGGGATTCGAACTGTTTTTT.

This chain joins TRBV24-1 and TRBJ1-2, with a weak D call TRBD1 (6 bases). CDR3 length: 15 residues. The V and J ends lost 9 bases and 2 bases respectively, with 18 bases between them. Germline CDR1 KGHDR, CDR2 SFDVKD. CDR3 protein: CATSSRDTPNYGYTF. CDR3 nucleotide sequence: TGTGCCACCTCCTCCCGGGACACCCCGAACTATGGCTACACCTTC.

The count of this clonotype is one. The J gene is TRBJ2-1, the V gene TRBV28; a weak D match, TRBD2 (6 bases). CDR1 MDHEN and CDR2 SYDVKM come from the germline V gene. V was cut by 7 bases and J by 0 bases, with 7 bases left in between. The CDR3 consists of 13 residues. The CDR3 DNA reads as TGTGCCAGCACCGGGAGCTCCTACAATGAGCAGTTCTTC. Protein sequence: CASTGSSYNEQFF.

The rearrangement links TRBV28 to TRBJ2-5; 12 bases are a match to TRBD1. The CDR3 loop spans 14 amino acids. Germline CDR1 reads MDHEN; CDR2 reads SYDVKM. V was pared by 8 bases and J by 5 bases, with 6 bases of the junction left unmatched. The CDR3 bases are TGTGCCAGCCTCCGGGACAGGGGGCGCGAGACCCAGTACTTC. It encodes CASLRDRGRETQYF.

The V call is TRBV20-1, the J call TRBJ2-7; 8 bases are a match to TRBD2. The germline CDR1 and CDR2 sequences are DFQATT and SNEGSKA (reference sequence). The V and J ends lost 6 bases and 2 bases, in that order; junction bases with no gene match: 6. The CDR3 consists of 13 residues. CDR3 in DNA: TGCAGTGCCGCCTCGGGGGGGGCCTACGAGCAGTACTTC. Amino acid sequence: CSAASGGAYEQYF.

The chain links TRBV7-9 to TRBJ1-1; possible D gene TRBD1, 5 bases. V lost 1 base and J lost 5, with 14 bases in between. Germline V lookup: CDR1 SEHNR, CDR2 FQNEAQ (reference sequence). This CDR3 has 15 residues. CDR3 loop: CASSLDPGLGTEAFF. DNA for the CDR3: TGTGCCAGCAGCTTAGATCCAGGGCTGGGTACTGAAGCTTTCTTT.

This chain links TRBV9 with TRBJ2-1; no clear D gene. The germline V gene encodes CDR1 SGDLS and CDR2 YYNGEE. CDR3 length equals 15 residues. V gave up 0 bases and J gave up 1 base, with 8 bases separating them. CDR3 residues: CASSVGGGSYNEQFF. DNA for the CDR3: TGTGCCAGCAGCGTAGGGGGTGGGTCCTACAATGAGCAGTTCTTC.

DNA of the CDR3: TGTGCCAGCAGCCTAACTAGCGACGAGCAGTTCTTC. Protein product: CASSLTSDEQFF. The chain has TRBV9 and TRBJ2-1; 7 bases match TRBD2. Trimming removed 4 bases from V and 10 bases from J; junction bases left unmatched: 5. The CDR3 covers 12 residues. In germline, CDR1 is SGDLS, CDR2 YYNGEE. The full variable domain, its missing parts supplied by reference TRBV9 and TRBJ2-1, is DSGVTQTPKHLITATGQRVTLRCSPRSGDLSVYWYQQSLDQGLQFLIQYYNGEERAKGNILERFSAQQFPDLHSELNLSSLELGDSALYFCASSLTSDEQFFGPGTRLTVL.

The chain joins TRBV4-1 to TRBJ2-2; D unclear. The CDR3 is 12 residues long. V was clipped by 0 bases and J by 12 bases, with 8 bases between them. Germline V gene data show CDR1 as MGHRA and CDR2 as YSYEKL. CDR3 coding DNA: TGCGCCAGCAGCCAAGAGCCCCCTAAGCTGTTTTTT. This encodes CASSQEPPKLFF.

This clonotype was seen a single time. The gene calls are TRBV4-1 and TRBJ1-2, with unresolved D. In germline, CDR1 is MGHRA, CDR2 YSYEKL. The CDR3 runs to 17 residues. V lost 0 bases to trimming and J lost 0 bases, with 14 bases between them. The CDR3 coding sequence is TGCGCCAGCAGCCAAGATATCATATCGGAAGCTAACTATGGCTACACCTTC. This translates into CASSQDIISEANYGYTF.